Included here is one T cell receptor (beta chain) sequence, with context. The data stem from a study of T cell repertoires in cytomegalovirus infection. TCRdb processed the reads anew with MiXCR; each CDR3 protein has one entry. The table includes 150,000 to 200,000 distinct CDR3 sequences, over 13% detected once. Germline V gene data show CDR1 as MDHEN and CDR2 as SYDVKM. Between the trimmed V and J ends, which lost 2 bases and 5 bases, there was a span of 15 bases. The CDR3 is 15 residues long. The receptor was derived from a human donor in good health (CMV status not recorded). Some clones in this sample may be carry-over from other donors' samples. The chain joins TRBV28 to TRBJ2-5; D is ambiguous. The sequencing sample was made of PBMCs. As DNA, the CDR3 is TGTGCCAGCAGTTTACCCCAGAGCCTCCACGAGACCCAGTACTTC. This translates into CASSLPQSLHETQYF.